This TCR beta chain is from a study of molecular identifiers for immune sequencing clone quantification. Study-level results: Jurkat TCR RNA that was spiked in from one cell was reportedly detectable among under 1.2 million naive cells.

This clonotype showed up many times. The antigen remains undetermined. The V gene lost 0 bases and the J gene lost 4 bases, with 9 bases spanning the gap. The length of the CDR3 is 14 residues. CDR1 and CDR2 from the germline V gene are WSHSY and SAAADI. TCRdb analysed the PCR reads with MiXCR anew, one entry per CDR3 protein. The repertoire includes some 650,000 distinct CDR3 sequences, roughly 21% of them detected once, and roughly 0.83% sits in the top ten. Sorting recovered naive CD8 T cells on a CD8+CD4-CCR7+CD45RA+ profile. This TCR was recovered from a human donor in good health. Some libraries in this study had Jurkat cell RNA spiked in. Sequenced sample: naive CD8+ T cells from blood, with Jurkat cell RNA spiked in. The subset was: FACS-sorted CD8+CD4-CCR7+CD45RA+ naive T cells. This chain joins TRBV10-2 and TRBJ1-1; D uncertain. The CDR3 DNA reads TGCGCCAGCAGTGAGTCCCTACATCGCACTGAAGCTTTCTTT. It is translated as CASSESLHRTEAFF.